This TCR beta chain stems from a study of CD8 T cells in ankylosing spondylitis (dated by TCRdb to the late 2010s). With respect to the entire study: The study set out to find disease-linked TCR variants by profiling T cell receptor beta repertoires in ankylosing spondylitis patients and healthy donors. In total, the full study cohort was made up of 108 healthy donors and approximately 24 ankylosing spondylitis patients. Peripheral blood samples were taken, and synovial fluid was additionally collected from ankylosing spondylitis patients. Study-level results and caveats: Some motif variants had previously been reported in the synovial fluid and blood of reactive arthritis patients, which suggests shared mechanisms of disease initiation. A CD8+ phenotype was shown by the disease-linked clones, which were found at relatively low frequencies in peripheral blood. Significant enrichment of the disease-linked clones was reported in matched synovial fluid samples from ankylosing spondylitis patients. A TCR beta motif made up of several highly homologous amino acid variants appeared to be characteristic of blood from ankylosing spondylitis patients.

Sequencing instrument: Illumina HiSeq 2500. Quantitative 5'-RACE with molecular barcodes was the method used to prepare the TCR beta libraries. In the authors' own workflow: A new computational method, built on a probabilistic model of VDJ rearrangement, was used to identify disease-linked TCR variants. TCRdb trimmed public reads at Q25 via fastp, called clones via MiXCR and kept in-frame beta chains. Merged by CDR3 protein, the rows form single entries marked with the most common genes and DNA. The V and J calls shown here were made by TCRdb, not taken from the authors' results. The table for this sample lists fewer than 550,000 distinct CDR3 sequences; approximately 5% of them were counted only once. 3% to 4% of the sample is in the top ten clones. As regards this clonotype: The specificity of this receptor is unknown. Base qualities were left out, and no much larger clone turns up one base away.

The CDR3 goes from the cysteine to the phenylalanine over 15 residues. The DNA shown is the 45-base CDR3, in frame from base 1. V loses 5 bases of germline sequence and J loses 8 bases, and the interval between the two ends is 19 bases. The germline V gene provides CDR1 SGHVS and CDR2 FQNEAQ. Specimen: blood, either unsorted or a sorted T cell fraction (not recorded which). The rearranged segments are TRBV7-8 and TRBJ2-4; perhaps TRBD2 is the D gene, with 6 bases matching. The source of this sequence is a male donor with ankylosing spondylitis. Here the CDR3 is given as CASSPYPWGEDIQYF. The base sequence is TGTGCCAGCAGCCCCTACCCGTGGGGGGAGGACATTCAGTACTTC.